The 11 T cell receptor beta chains below come from one sample, sequenced in a study of CD4 T cells in relation to SARS-CoV-2 and coronaviruses. Clones were sequenced by immunoSEQ multiplex PCR, and TCRdb holds only the in-frame ones, with some missing. The repertoire includes just under 65,000 clones, about 95% of them detected once, and roughly 0.14% sits in the top ten. The unexposed donors gave CD4+ T cells in 2011-2018, prior to COVID-19. Sequencing was carried out using naive CD4+ T cells from PBMCs. The sample's subset: naive CD4+ T cells isolated by negative enrichment. These receptors originate from a human donor in good health.

The genes are TRBV3-1 (or the pseudogene TRBV3-2) and TRBJ1-4, with 10 bases aligning to TRBD1. This CDR3 contains 17 residues. V lost 5 bases and J lost 0; bases outside the gene matches: 6. CDR1 and CDR2 from the germline V gene are LGHDT and YNNKEL (reference sequence). CDR3 region: CASSKGQGWATNEKLFF. The CDR3 region has the DNA TGTGCCAGCAGCAAGGGACAGGGGTGGGCAACTAATGAAAAACTGTTTTTT.

The CDR3 reads CASSADGNQPQHF. CDR3 sequence (DNA): TGTGCCAGCAGCGCGGATGGCAATCAGCCCCAGCATTTT. The gene calls are TRBV5-6 and TRBJ1-5; the D is unclear. CDR1 is SGHDT, CDR2 YYEEEE, per germline. V gave up 4 bases and J gave up 2 bases, with 7 bases separating them. The CDR3 loop spans 13 amino acids.

The V and J genes are TRBV27 and TRBJ2-7; 11 nucleotides line up with TRBD2. The V segment lost 0 bases and the J segment 2 bases; nucleotides outside the gene matches: 6. The CDR3 totals 17 residues. CDR1 is MNHEY and CDR2 is SMNVEV in the germline V gene (reference sequence). This CDR3 is CASSLSFGTSGAYEQYF. The CDR3 DNA is TGTGCCAGCAGTTTATCGTTTGGGACTAGCGGAGCCTACGAGCAGTACTTC.

This clone was found once. The rearrangement joins TRBV3-1 (or the pseudogene TRBV3-2) to TRBJ2-5; D call uncertain. V was clipped by 1 base and J by 5 bases, with 14 bases between them. This CDR3 spans 15 amino acids. CDR1 and CDR2 (germline): LGHDT, YNNKEL (reference sequence). The CDR3 protein is CASSQVRDLGETQYF. The CDR3 DNA is TGTGCCAGCAGCCAAGTACGAGACCTCGGGGAGACCCAGTACTTC.

The rearrangement uses TRBV7-2 and TRBJ1-1; D not certain. This CDR3 is built from 14 residues. V lost 5 bases and J lost 6, with 16 bases in between. Germline values: CDR1 SGHTA, CDR2 FQGNSA. This CDR3 reads CASSLDRTSAEAFF. CDR3 in DNA: TGTGCCAGCAGCCTTGATCGAACGTCCGCTGAAGCTTTCTTT. The complete variable domain, with remaining parts taken from reference TRBV7-2 and TRBJ1-1, reads GAGVSQSPSNKVTEKGKDVELRCDPISGHTALYWYRQSLGQGLEFLIYFQGNSAPDKSGLPSDRFSAERTGGSVSTLTIQRTQQEDSAVYLCASSLDRTSAEAFFGQGTRLTVV.

V and J are TRBV5-6 and TRBJ2-7; D gene ambiguous. The CDR3 covers 14 residues. Trimming shortened V by 0 bases and J by 3 bases, and 10 bases separated the two germline ends. CDR1 is SGHDT, CDR2 YYEEEE, per germline. The DNA for the CDR3 is TGTGCCAGCAGCTTGGTCCGGATATACTACGAGCAGTACTTC. This gives the protein CASSLVRIYYEQYF.

V gene TRBV6-5 combines with J gene TRBJ1-1; D is possibly TRBD1 (5 bases). This CDR3 comprises 14 residues. Germline CDR1 and CDR2: MNHEY and SVGAGI. V lost 0 bases to trimming and J lost 9 bases, with 14 bases between them. As DNA, the CDR3 is TGTGCCAGCAGTTACTCAGGGTCCAGGGCTAAAGCTTTCTTT. Translation: CASSYSGSRAKAFF.

The chain joins TRBV6-2 or TRBV6-3 to TRBJ2-5, with 11 bases matching TRBD1. Germline CDR1 reads MNHEY; CDR2 reads SVGEGT. The CDR3 has 15 residues. The junction had 6 bases not matched to a gene; V was cut back by 5 bases and J by 4 bases. CDR3 region: CASSIGQGATETQYF. Written as DNA, the CDR3 is TGTGCCAGCAGTATCGGACAGGGGGCAACAGAGACCCAGTACTTC.

On this clone itself: This sample also contains other DNA sequences that code for the same CDR3. This chain uses TRBV28 with TRBJ2-2, with D tentatively TRBD1 or TRBD2 (6 bases each). Trimming pared 3 bases from V and 4 bases from J, leaving 12 bases between. CDR3 length: 15 residues. Looked up from germline, CDR1 is MDHEN and CDR2 is SYDVKM. The CDR3 DNA is TGTGCCAGCAGTTTGAGGGGGGTGGGCACCGGGGAGCTGTTTTTT. Residues: CASSLRGVGTGELFF.

The V and J genes are TRBV28 and TRBJ2-6; D might be TRBD1 or TRBD2, each matching 5 bases. The germline gives CDR1 MDHEN, CDR2 SYDVKM. The V end was cut by 8 bases, the J end by 4 bases, with 15 bases between. This CDR3 is built from 15 residues. The CDR3 DNA reads TGTGCCAGCTACTTTGGGGGTCAGGGGGCCAACGTCCTGACTTTC. The encoded protein is CASYFGGQGANVLTF.

The table lists this clone with a count of one. The V gene is TRBV27, the J gene TRBJ2-3, with D possibly being TRBD1 or TRBD2 (5 bases each). This CDR3 is built from 15 residues. The germline CDR1 and CDR2 sequences are MNHEY and SMNVEV (reference sequence). Trimming removed 5 bases at V and 5 bases at J, with 17 bases between. CDR3 coding DNA: TGTGCCAGCAGTGCGCAGGGTGCGGGTAGAGATACGCAGTATTTT. Its translation is CASSAQGAGRDTQYF.